Below are 23 T cell receptor beta chains sequenced from a single sample in a study of identical twins. TCRdb called the 5' RACE reads again in MiXCR, with one record for every CDR3 protein. The sample records approximately 620,000 distinct CDR3 sequences, around 8.6% being singletons. In addition, the sample was reused for a study of yellow fever vaccine responses in identical twins.

What was sequenced was PBMCs. Every receptor here comes from a woman aged 18-35 years in good health.

This chain links TRBV9 with TRBJ2-1, with D maybe TRBD2 (6 bases). Trimming stripped 0 bases from V and 5 bases from J, with 9 bases between. CDR3 length equals 14 residues. Germline CDR1 is SGDLS and CDR2 is YYNGEE. CDR3 DNA: TGTGCCAGCAGCGTAGAGGGACTTCACAATGAGCAGTTCTTC. Encoded protein: CASSVEGLHNEQFF. Full variable domain (rest looked up from reference TRBV9 and TRBJ2-1): DSGVTQTPKHLITATGQRVTLRCSPRSGDLSVYWYQQSLDQGLQFLIQYYNGEERAKGNILERFSAQQFPDLHSELNLSSLELGDSALYFCASSVEGLHNEQFFGPGTRLTVL.

This chain uses TRBV7-2 with TRBJ1-3; no definite D call. The CDR3 sequence is 16 residues long. Germline V CDR1 and CDR2: SGHTA, FQGNSA. The V gene lost 1 base and the J gene lost 0 bases, with 10 bases spanning the gap. CDR3 sequence: CASSLEGATSGNTIYF. The CDR3 nucleotides are TGTGCCAGCAGCTTAGAGGGTGCGACCTCTGGAAACACCATATATTTT.

This clonotype was counted at least ten times. The chain links TRBV20-1 to TRBJ2-2; TRBD2 aligns across 8 bases. The V segment lost 3 bases and the J segment 4 bases; nucleotides outside the gene matches: 4. The germline V gene has CDR1 DFQATT and CDR2 SNEGSKA (reference sequence). The CDR3 totals 14 residues. The CDR3 region has the DNA TGCAGTGCTAGGGGGACTAGTTCCACCGGGGAGCTGTTTTTT. Encoded protein: CSARGTSSTGELFF.

The rearrangement joins TRBV12-3 or TRBV12-4 to TRBJ1-5, with TRBD1 matching over 7 bases. After removal of 7 bases from V and 5 bases from J, the junction contained 8 bases not matched to a gene. The CDR3 totals 14 residues. This chain's CDR3 is CASTLTGTDQPQHF. CDR3 DNA sequence: TGTGCCAGCACCCTGACAGGGACGGATCAGCCCCAGCATTTT.

The CDR3 here is CSVERGAGETQYF. The CDR3 DNA follows: TGCAGCGTTGAAAGGGGGGCAGGGGAGACCCAGTACTTC. The chain links TRBV29-1 to TRBJ2-5; D assignment may be TRBD1 or TRBD2 (6 bases each). Trimming shortened V by 2 bases and J by 5 bases, and 12 bases separated the two germline ends. CDR3 length equals 13 residues. Germline V gene sequence: CDR1 SQVTM, CDR2 ANQGSEA.

The chain links TRBV7-9 to TRBJ1-4; D call uncertain. The CDR3 extends over 12 amino acids. With 5 bases removed from V and 10 bases from J, the gap between germline ends came to 11 bases. Germline-derived CDR1 and CDR2 are SEHNR and FQNEAQ (reference sequence). The CDR3 DNA follows: TGTGCCAGCAGCACACTACAAGGAAAACTGTTTTTT. Protein product: CASSTLQGKLFF.

The rearrangement links TRBV27 to TRBJ2-7, with TRBD2 identical over 12 bases. V was pared by 2 bases and J by 3 bases, with 8 bases of the junction left unmatched. Germline V gives CDR1 MNHEY, CDR2 SMNVEV (reference sequence). The CDR3 consists of 17 residues. CDR3 loop: CASSLKLPTSGGYEQYF. CDR3 sequence (DNA): TGTGCCAGCAGTTTAAAGCTCCCGACTAGCGGGGGCTACGAGCAGTACTTC.

This clonotype was observed at least ten times. The chain carries TRBV5-1 and TRBJ2-4; a weak D match, TRBD1 (6 bases). The CDR3 is made up of 17 amino acids. Germline CDR1 is SGHRS and CDR2 is YFSETQ. Trimming stripped 9 bases from V and 0 bases from J, with 22 bases between. CDR3 nucleotide sequence: TGCGCCACCATGACTCCGGGACACTTACTAGCCAAAAACATTCAGTACTTC. It translates to CATMTPGHLLAKNIQYF.

The chain links TRBV7-2 to TRBJ2-7; TRBD2 agrees at 8 bases. Germline-derived CDR1 and CDR2 are SGHTA and FQGNSA. The CDR3 is made up of 15 amino acids. V trimming: 3 bases; J trimming: 4 bases; junction bases outside the gene matches: 8. CDR3 protein: CASSFTPAGVYEQYF. CDR3 nucleotide sequence: TGTGCCAGCAGCTTCACTCCAGCGGGAGTGTACGAGCAGTACTTC.

A few counts support this clonotype. This rearrangement joins TRBV29-1 to TRBJ2-5; TRBD2 aligns across 12 bases. CDR3 size: 13 residues. Germline V gene sequence: CDR1 SQVTM, CDR2 ANQGSEA. The junction had 3 bases not matched to a gene; V was cut back by 6 bases and J by 4 bases. CDR3 nucleotide sequence: TGCAGCGTGACTAGCGGGAGTTTAGAGACCCAGTACTTC. Protein product: CSVTSGSLETQYF.

There are a few counts of this clonotype. The J gene is TRBJ2-2, the V gene TRBV4-1, with D possibly being TRBD1 (6 bases). The CDR3 runs to 13 residues. V was pared by 5 bases and J by 6 bases, with 10 bases between. The germline V gene encodes CDR1 MGHRA and CDR2 YSYEKL. This CDR3 reads CASSSRTAGELFF. Written as DNA, the CDR3 is TGCGCCAGCAGCTCGAGGACAGCCGGGGAGCTGTTTTTT.

The chain recombines TRBV2 with TRBJ2-7, with TRBD1 matching over 7 bases. This CDR3 region has 14 residues. The V gene end was trimmed by 8 bases and the J gene end by 3 bases; junction bases not matched to a gene: 10. Germline CDR1 is SNHLY and CDR2 is FYNNEI. The CDR3 sequence is CASRATGVGYEQYF. The CDR3 DNA is TGTGCCAGCCGTGCCACAGGGGTAGGCTACGAGCAGTACTTC.

The rearrangement joins TRBV7-2 to TRBJ2-2; D not certain. From germline, CDR1 is SGHTA and CDR2 FQGNSA. V was shortened by 5 bases and J by 7 bases, with 8 bases between the two germline ends. The CDR3 has 12 amino acids. The CDR3 region is CASSPTHGELFF. CDR3 nucleotides: TGTGCCAGCAGCCCTACCCACGGGGAGCTGTTTTTT.

The chain is built from TRBV5-5 and TRBJ2-7, with unresolved D. The CDR3 is 14 amino acids. Between the trimmed V and J ends, which lost 4 bases and 7 bases, there was a span of 18 bases. CDR1 and CDR2 (germline): SGHKS, YYEKEE (reference sequence). This CDR3 is CASSPSGGREEQYF. For the CDR3, the DNA is TGTGCCAGCAGCCCCTCGGGTGGTAGGGAAGAGCAGTACTTC.

This clonotype was seen a handful of times. This rearrangement joins TRBV15 to TRBJ2-1; a possible D gene is TRBD2 (5 bases). CDR1 and CDR2 from the germline V gene are LNHNV and YYDKDF (reference sequence). Trimming removed 1 base from V and 1 base from J, with 14 bases in between. The CDR3 covers 17 residues. The CDR3 sequence is CATSRGEGGFSYNEQFF. The CDR3 DNA reads TGTGCCACCAGCAGAGGAGAGGGTGGTTTTTCCTACAATGAGCAGTTCTTC.

This clonotype was seen repeatedly, ten times or more. The chain employs TRBV29-1 and TRBJ2-7; the match to TRBD1 covers 9 bases. Germline trimming cut 6 bases from V and 3 bases from J; bases unmatched to any gene: 9. Germline lookup yields CDR1 SQVTM and CDR2 ANQGSEA. The CDR3 runs 14 residues. The CDR3 coding sequence is TGCAGCGTAGCCGGACAGGGGACGTTCTACGAGCAGTACTTC. This translates into CSVAGQGTFYEQYF.

This clonotype came up many times. V and J are TRBV7-9 and TRBJ2-6; D gene ambiguous. The CDR3 totals 15 residues. Germline assignment: CDR1 SEHNR and CDR2 FQNEAQ (reference sequence). V was trimmed by 3 bases and J by 0 bases, leaving 6 bases between them. The chain's CDR3 is CASSLSSSGANVLTF. As DNA, the CDR3 is TGTGCCAGCAGCTTGTCGAGCTCTGGGGCCAACGTCCTGACTTTC. The whole variable domain, remainder taken from reference TRBV7-9 and TRBJ2-6, is DTGVSQNPRHKITKRGQNVTFRCDPISEHNRLYWYRQTLGQGPEFLTYFQNEAQLEKSRLLSDRFSAERPKGSFSTLEIQRTEQGDSAMYLCASSLSSSGANVLTFGAGSRLTVL.

This clonotype was seen only a few times. This chain joins TRBV5-1 and TRBJ1-6; the D gene is possibly TRBD1 (5 bases). The CDR3 runs 13 residues. The germline V and J ends were trimmed by 6 bases and 5 bases, with 9 bases remaining between them. CDR1 SGHRS and CDR2 YFSETQ come from the germline V gene. CDR3 nucleotide sequence: TGCGCCAGCAACCAGGGCAATAATTCACCCCTCCACTTT. It translates to CASNQGNNSPLHF.

This clonotype was seen at least ten times. The chain combines TRBV5-1 with TRBJ2-7; TRBD1 matches at 12 bases. J was trimmed by 2 bases and V by 4 bases; bases with no gene match: 4. Per germline, CDR1 SGHRS and CDR2 YFSETQ. This CDR3 contains 15 residues. The CDR3 DNA reads TGCGCCAGCAGCACGGGACAGGGGGCCGCCTACGAGCAGTACTTC. Amino acids: CASSTGQGAAYEQYF. The full variable domain, in which reference TRBV5-1 and TRBJ2-7 provide the parts outside the CDR3, is KAGVTQTPRYLIKTRGQQVTLSCSPISGHRSVSWYQQTPGQGLQFLFEYFSETQRNKGNFPGRFSGRQFSNSRSEMNVSTLELGDSALYLCASSTGQGAAYEQYFGPGTRLTVT.

This sequence joins TRBV25-1 and TRBJ2-5, with 7 bases that match TRBD2. Unmatched junction bases numbered 22, after V lost 1 base and J lost 5 bases. Germline CDR1 MGHDK, CDR2 SYGVNS. This CDR3 is 20 amino acids long. CDR3 coding DNA: TGTGCCAGCAGTGAATCACCTCCCTCTCCGGGGGAGGGTAGATCGGAGACCCAGTACTTC. Amino acid sequence: CASSESPPSPGEGRSETQYF.

J is TRBJ2-5 and V is TRBV15; TRBD2 matches at 10 bases. V trimming: 9 bases; J trimming: 1 base; junction bases outside the gene matches: 8. CDR1 is LNHNV, CDR2 YYDKDF, per germline (reference sequence). This CDR3 is 15 amino acids long. CDR3 coding DNA: TGTGCCACATCACGACTAGCGGGCCTCCAAGAGACCCAGTACTTC. Its translation is CATSRLAGLQETQYF.

This clonotype was seen ten or more times. The rearrangement links TRBV5-1 to TRBJ2-5; tentative D call: TRBD1 (6 bases). This CDR3 region has 14 residues. Looked up from germline, CDR1 is SGHRS and CDR2 is YFSETQ. Trimming pared 3 bases from V and 1 base from J, leaving 10 bases between. The CDR3 DNA sequence: TGCGCCAGCAGCTCTGGACAGATCCAAGAGACCCAGTACTTC. This sequence encodes CASSSGQIQETQYF.

This chain links TRBV24-1 with TRBJ2-2; TRBD1 matches 10 bases. CDR1 is KGHDR and CDR2 is SFDVKD in the germline V gene. V shed 3 bases and J 7 bases; nucleotides not matched to a gene: 7. The CDR3 length is 16 residues. This chain's CDR3 is CATSDPGTGVHGELFF. The CDR3 coding sequence is TGTGCCACCAGTGATCCCGGGACAGGGGTTCACGGGGAGCTGTTTTTT.